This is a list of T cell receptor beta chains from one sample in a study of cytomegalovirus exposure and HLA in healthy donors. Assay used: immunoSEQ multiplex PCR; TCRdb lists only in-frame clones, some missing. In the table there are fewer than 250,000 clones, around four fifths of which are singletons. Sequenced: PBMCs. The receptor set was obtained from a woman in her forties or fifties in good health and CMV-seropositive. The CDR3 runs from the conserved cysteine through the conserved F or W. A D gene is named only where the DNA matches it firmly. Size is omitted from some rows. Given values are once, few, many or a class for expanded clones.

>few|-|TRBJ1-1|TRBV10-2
TGCGCCAGCAGTGAGTCACCGGACTACACTGAAGCTTTCTTT
CASSESPDYTEAFF
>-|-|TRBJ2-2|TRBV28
TGTGCCAGCAGTTTAAGTCTGGCCCCGGAGGGCCCCGGGGAGCTGTTTTTT
CASSLSLAPEGPGELFF
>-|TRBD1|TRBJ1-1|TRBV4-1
TGCGCCAGCAGCCAAGACCAGGGGGACACTGAAGCTTTCTTT
CASSQDQGDTEAFF
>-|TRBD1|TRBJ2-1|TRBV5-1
TGCGCCAGCTCTCCAGGACAGGCCTACGACAATGAGCAGTTCTTC
CASSPGQAYDNEQFF
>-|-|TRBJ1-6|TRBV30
TGTGCCTGGACTCCAGGGGACGGTTCACCCCTCCACTTT
CAWTPGDGSPLHF
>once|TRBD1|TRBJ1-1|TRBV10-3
TGTGCCATCAGAGGACAGGGTAACACTGAAGCTTTCTTT
CAIRGQGNTEAFF
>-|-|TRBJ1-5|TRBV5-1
TGCGCCAGCACCCAGGGTCCCGGGCAGCCCCAGCATTTT
CASTQGPGQPQHF
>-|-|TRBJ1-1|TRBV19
TGTGCCATTTCGACAGTCTCTGGGACTGAAGCTTTCTTT
CAISTVSGTEAFF
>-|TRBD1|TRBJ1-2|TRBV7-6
TGTGCCAGCAGCCCAAGGGGTGGGACAGGGGCCACTGGCTACACCTTC
CASSPRGGTGATGYTF
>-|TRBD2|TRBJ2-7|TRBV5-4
TGTGCCAGCAGCTCGGAGGGAAGCGGGGGGGCCGACGAGCAGTACTTC
CASSSEGSGGADEQYF
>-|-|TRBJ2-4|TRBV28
TGTGCCAGCAGTCTCTCGGGGACCGGAGGGGACAAAAACATTCAGTACTTC
CASSLSGTGGDKNIQYF
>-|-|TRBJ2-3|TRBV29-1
TGCAGCGTTGCTGGAGGCGTGAGCGGGCAGTATTTT
CSVAGGVSGQYF
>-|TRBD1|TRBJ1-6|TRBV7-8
TGTGCCAGCAGCGCTCTCCGGGGACAGGGGTTAGGGTATAATTCACCCCTCCACTTT
CASSALRGQGLGYNSPLHF
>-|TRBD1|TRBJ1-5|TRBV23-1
TGCGCCAGCAGTCAACGGTACCGGGACAGGGGGAGTCAGCCCCAGCATTTT
CASSQRYRDRGSQPQHF
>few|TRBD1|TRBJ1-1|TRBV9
TGTGCCAGCAGCGGTTCCGGGACAGGGGTAGCTTTCTTT
CASSGSGTGVAFF
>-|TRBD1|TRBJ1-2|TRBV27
TGTGCCAGCAGTTTGGGGACAGTGACCACTCTCGGGGGCTACACCTTC
CASSLGTVTTLGGYTF
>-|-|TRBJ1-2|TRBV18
TGTGCCAGCTCACCATCGTCAGCGAAGGTCTATAGGGGCTACACCTTC
CASSPSSAKVYRGYTF
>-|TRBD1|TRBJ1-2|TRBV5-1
TGCGCCAGCAGCTTGGGGACAGGTCGGTATGGCTACACCTTC
CASSLGTGRYGYTF
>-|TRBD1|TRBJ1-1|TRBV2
TGTGCCAGCAAAGCCGGGACAGGGCGGACTGAAGCTTTCTTT
CASKAGTGRTEAFF
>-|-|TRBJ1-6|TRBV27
TGTGCCAGCACCCCTCAAGGCAGGCAGAATTCACCCCTCCACTTT
CASTPQGRQNSPLHF
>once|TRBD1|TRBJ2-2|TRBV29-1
TGCAGCGTTGCCTTGACAGGGGCCACCGGGGAGCTGTTTTTT
CSVALTGATGELFF
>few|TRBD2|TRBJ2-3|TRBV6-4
TGTGCCAGCAGTGACCGGGGGGACACAGATACGCAGTATTTT
CASSDRGDTDTQYF